The 10 T cell receptor beta chains listed next were all sequenced from one sample in a study of shared clonotypes between healthy human individuals. Method: immunoSEQ multiplex PCR; TCRdb's copy keeps in-frame clones and lacks some. Of some 790,000 clones in the sample, 55% to 80% were seen once. Sequenced material: memory CD4+ T cells sorted from blood. Subset indicated: CD45RA-negative fraction. These receptors were taken from a woman under 40 in good health.

This clone has just a few counts. Possible read error: a much larger clone is one base away. V is TRBV6-1 and J is TRBJ1-5; maybe TRBD1 (6 bases). Germline V gives CDR1 MNHNS, CDR2 SASEGT. The CDR3 covers 15 residues. V shed 6 bases and J shed 0 bases, with 12 bases lying between them. Here the CDR3 DNA reads TGTGCCAGCAGGCGGACAGATTATAGCAATCAGCCCCAGCATTTT. Amino acids: CASRRTDYSNQPQHF.

The chain has TRBV11-2 and TRBJ2-7; D gene ambiguous. Trimming left V 3 bases short and J 2 bases short, with 8 bases between. The CDR3 is 13 amino acids. Germline V gives CDR1 SGHAT, CDR2 FQNNGV. The CDR3 reads CASSFIAPYEQYF. In DNA, the CDR3 is TGTGCCAGCAGCTTCATAGCTCCCTACGAGCAGTACTTC. Full variable domain (missing parts from reference TRBV11-2 and TRBJ2-7): EAGVAQSPRYKIIEKRQSVAFWCNPISGHATLYWYQQILGQGPKLLIQFQNNGVVDDSQLPKDRFSAERLKGVDSTLKIQPAKLEDSAVYLCASSFIAPYEQYFGPGTRLTVT.

This clone was recorded a few times. The gene calls are TRBV5-4 and TRBJ2-7; 10 bases are shared with TRBD1. This CDR3 has 16 amino acids. V shed 3 bases and J 2 bases; nucleotides not matched to a gene: 8. Germline CDR1 reads SGHNT; CDR2 reads YYREEE (reference sequence). Here the CDR3 DNA reads TGTGCCAGCAGCTCCCTCTCCGGGACAGGGGCCTACGAGCAGTACTTC. As protein: CASSSLSGTGAYEQYF.

This clone was observed at least ten times. The V and J genes are TRBV19 and TRBJ2-3, with 14 nucleotides matching TRBD2. CDR3 length: 17 amino acids. Per the germline V gene, CDR1 is LNHDA and CDR2 is SQIVND (reference sequence). V dropped 3 bases and J dropped 5; count of bases not matched to a gene: 7. CDR3 sequence: CASSMRLAGGPGDTQYF. CDR3 bases: TGTGCCAGTAGTATGCGACTAGCGGGAGGGCCTGGAGATACGCAGTATTTT.

V is TRBV29-1 and J is TRBJ1-1; no definite D call. The CDR3 contains 11 residues. Trimming stripped 8 bases from V and 3 bases from J, with 10 bases between. Germline-derived CDR1 and CDR2 are SQVTM and ANQGSEA. The DNA for the CDR3 is TGCAGCACCGAATGGCACACTGAAGCTTTCTTT. Protein sequence: CSTEWHTEAFF. Complete variable domain (other parts from reference TRBV29-1 and TRBJ1-1): SAVISQKPSRDICQRGTSLTIQCQVDSQVTMMFWYRQQPGQSLTLIATANQGSEATYESGFVIDKFPISRPNLTFSTLTVSNMSPEDSSIYLCSTEWHTEAFFGQGTRLTVV.

The chain carries TRBV5-1 and TRBJ2-1, with D possibly called TRBD1 or TRBD2 (5 bases each). The CDR3 consists of 14 residues. The germline V gene has CDR1 SGHRS and CDR2 YFSETQ. The V and J ends lost 2 bases and 9 bases respectively, with 15 bases between them. CDR3 bases: TGCGCCAGCAGCTTAGCGGTAGAAGGGGCTGAGCAGTTCTTC. It yields the protein CASSLAVEGAEQFF.

This chain joins TRBV5-1 and TRBJ2-5, with 13 positions matching TRBD2. The CDR3 spans 15 residues. Germline V gene sequence: CDR1 SGHRS, CDR2 YFSETQ. J gave up 5 bases and V 4 bases, and 5 bases lay outside the gene matches. Written as DNA, the CDR3 is TGCGCCAGCAGCGGGACTAGCGGGATTCGGGAGACCCAGTACTTC. It specifies CASSGTSGIRETQYF. Based on the CDR3 plus reference TRBV5-1 and TRBJ2-5, the full variable domain is KAGVTQTPRYLIKTRGQQVTLSCSPISGHRSVSWYQQTPGQGLQFLFEYFSETQRNKGNFPGRFSGRQFSNSRSEMNVSTLELGDSALYLCASSGTSGIRETQYFGPGTRLLVL.

This clone was seen only a few times. V usage is TRBV9 and J usage is TRBJ1-4; the match to TRBD1 covers 10 bases. The germline gives CDR1 SGDLS, CDR2 YYNGEE. V lost 0 bases, J lost 6 bases, and 8 bases stayed unmatched. CDR3 size: 17 residues. CDR3 in amino acids: CASSVAGQGISDEKLFF. Written as DNA, the CDR3 is TGTGCCAGCAGCGTAGCGGGACAGGGGATTAGCGATGAAAAACTGTTTTTT.

This chain joins TRBV5-6 and TRBJ1-1; possibly TRBD1 for D (5 bases). The germline V and J ends were trimmed by 0 bases and 3 bases, with 24 bases remaining between them. The CDR3 consists of 19 residues. Per germline, CDR1 SGHDT and CDR2 YYEEEE. CDR3 DNA: TGTGCCAGCAGCTTGGTCTCTAGTTTGGTCCAGGGATCCGACACTGAAGCTTTCTTT. Amino acids: CASSLVSSLVQGSDTEAFF.

The V gene is TRBV10-3, the J gene TRBJ2-7; TRBD1 matches 9 bases. Germline V gene sequence: CDR1 ENHRY, CDR2 SYGVKD. CDR3 size: 15 residues. Germline trimming cut 6 bases from V and 4 bases from J; bases unmatched to any gene: 10. CDR3: CAIRNMDRGTYEQYF. The CDR3, as DNA: TGTGCCATCAGGAATATGGACAGGGGTACTTACGAGCAGTACTTC.